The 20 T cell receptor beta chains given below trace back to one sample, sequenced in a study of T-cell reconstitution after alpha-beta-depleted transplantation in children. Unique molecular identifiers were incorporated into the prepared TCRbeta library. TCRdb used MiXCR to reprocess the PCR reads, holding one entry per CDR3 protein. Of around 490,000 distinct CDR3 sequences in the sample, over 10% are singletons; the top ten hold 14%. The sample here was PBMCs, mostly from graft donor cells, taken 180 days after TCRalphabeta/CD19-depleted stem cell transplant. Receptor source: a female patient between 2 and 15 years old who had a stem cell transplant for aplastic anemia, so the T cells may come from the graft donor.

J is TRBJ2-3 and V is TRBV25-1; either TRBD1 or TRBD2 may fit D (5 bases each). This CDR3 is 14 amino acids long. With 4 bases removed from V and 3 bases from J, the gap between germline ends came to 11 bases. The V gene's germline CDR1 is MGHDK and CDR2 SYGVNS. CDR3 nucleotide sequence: TGTGCCAGCAGTGGCTACGGGACGACAGATACGCAGTATTTT. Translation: CASSGYGTTDTQYF.

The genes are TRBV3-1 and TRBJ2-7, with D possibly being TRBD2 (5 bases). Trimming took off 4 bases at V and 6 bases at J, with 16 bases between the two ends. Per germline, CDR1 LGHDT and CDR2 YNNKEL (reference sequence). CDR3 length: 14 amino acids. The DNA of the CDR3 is TGTGCCAGCAGCCGGCAGAGGGATAGATCCGAGCAGTACTTC. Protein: CASSRQRDRSEQYF.

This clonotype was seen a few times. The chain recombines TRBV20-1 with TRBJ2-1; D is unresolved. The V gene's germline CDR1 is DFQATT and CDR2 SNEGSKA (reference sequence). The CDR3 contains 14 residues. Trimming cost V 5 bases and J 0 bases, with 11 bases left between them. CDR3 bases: TGCAGTGCTGCCCCCAAGAGCTCCTACAATGAGCAGTTCTTC. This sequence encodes CSAAPKSSYNEQFF.

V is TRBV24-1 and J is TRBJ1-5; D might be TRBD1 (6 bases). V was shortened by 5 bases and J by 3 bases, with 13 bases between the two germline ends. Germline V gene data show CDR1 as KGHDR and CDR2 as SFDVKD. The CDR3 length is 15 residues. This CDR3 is CATSGLDSPNQPQHF. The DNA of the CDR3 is TGTGCCACCAGTGGCCTGGACAGCCCCAATCAGCCCCAGCATTTT.

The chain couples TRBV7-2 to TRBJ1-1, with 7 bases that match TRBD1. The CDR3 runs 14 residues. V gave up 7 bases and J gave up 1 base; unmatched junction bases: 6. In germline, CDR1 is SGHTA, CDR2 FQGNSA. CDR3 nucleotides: TGTGCCAGCAAAGACAGGGTAGGGAACACTGAAGCTTTCTTT. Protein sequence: CASKDRVGNTEAFF.

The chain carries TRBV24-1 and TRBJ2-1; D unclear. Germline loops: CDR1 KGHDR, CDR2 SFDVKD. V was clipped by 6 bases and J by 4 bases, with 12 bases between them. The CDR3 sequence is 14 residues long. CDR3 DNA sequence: TGTGCCACCAGTTCCCATGTAGTGTACAATGAGCAGTTCTTC. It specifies CATSSHVVYNEQFF.

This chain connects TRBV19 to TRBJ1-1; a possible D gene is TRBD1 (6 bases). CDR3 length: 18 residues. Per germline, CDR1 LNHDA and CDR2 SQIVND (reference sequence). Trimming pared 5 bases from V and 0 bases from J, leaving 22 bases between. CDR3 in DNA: TGTGCCAGTAGTCCGACAGGACAGCCAGGGGTAATGAACACTGAAGCTTTCTTT. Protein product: CASSPTGQPGVMNTEAFF.

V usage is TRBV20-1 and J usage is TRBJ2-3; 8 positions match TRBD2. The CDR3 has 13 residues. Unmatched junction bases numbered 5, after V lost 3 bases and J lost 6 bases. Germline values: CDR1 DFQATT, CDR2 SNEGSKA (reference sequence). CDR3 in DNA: TGCAGTGCTAGGAGCGGGAGTTTTGATACGCAGTATTTT. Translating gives CSARSGSFDTQYF.

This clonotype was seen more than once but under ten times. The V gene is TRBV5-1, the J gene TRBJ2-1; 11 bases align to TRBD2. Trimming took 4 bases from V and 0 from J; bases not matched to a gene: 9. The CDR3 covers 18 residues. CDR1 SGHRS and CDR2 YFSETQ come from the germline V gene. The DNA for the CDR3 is TGCGCCAGCAGCCCTCCGGGACTAGCGGTAAGCTCCTACAATGAGCAGTTCTTC. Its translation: CASSPPGLAVSSYNEQFF. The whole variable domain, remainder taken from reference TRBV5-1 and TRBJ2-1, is KAGVTQTPRYLIKTRGQQVTLSCSPISGHRSVSWYQQTPGQGLQFLFEYFSETQRNKGNFPGRFSGRQFSNSRSEMNVSTLELGDSALYLCASSPPGLAVSSYNEQFFGPGTRLTVL.

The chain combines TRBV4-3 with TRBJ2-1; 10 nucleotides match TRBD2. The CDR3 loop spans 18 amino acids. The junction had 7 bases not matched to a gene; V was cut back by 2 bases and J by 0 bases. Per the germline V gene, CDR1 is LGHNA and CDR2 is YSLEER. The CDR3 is CASSQWGVAGGSYNEQFF. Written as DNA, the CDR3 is TGCGCCAGCAGCCAATGGGGAGTAGCGGGGGGCTCCTACAATGAGCAGTTCTTC.

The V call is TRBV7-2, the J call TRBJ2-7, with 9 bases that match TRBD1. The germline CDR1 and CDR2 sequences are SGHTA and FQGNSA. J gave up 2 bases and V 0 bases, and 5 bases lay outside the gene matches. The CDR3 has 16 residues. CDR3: CASSLAGTGSPYEQYF. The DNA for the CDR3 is TGTGCCAGCAGCTTAGCTGGGACAGGGTCTCCCTACGAGCAGTACTTC. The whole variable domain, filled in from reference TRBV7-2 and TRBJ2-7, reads GAGVSQSPSNKVTEKGKDVELRCDPISGHTALYWYRQSLGQGLEFLIYFQGNSAPDKSGLPSDRFSAERTGGSVSTLTIQRTQQEDSAVYLCASSLAGTGSPYEQYFGPGTRLTVT.

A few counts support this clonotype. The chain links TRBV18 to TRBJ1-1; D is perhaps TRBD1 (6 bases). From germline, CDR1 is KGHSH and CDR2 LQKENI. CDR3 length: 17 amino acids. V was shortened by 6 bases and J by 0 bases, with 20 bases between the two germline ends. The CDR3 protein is CASSKRGGSWMNTEAFF. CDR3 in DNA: TGTGCCAGCTCGAAACGAGGGGGATCCTGGATGAACACTGAAGCTTTCTTT.

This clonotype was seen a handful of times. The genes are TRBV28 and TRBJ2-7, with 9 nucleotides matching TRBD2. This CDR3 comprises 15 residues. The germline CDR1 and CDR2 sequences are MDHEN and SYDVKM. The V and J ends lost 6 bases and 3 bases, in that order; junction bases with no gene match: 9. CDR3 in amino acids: CASSSRLAELYEQYF. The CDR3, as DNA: TGTGCCAGCAGCTCTCGACTAGCGGAGCTCTACGAGCAGTACTTC. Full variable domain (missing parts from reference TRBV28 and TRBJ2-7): DVKVTQSSRYLVKRTGEKVFLECVQDMDHENMFWYRQDPGLGLRLIYFSYDVKMKEKGDIPEGYSVSREKKERFSLILESASTNQTSMYLCASSSRLAELYEQYFGPGTRLTVT.

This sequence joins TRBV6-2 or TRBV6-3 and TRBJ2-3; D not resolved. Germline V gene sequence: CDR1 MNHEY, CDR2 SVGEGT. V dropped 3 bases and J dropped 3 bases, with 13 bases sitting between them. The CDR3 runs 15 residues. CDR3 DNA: TGTGCCAGCAGTTATTGGGCTAGTGATACAGATACGCAGTATTTT. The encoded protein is CASSYWASDTDTQYF.

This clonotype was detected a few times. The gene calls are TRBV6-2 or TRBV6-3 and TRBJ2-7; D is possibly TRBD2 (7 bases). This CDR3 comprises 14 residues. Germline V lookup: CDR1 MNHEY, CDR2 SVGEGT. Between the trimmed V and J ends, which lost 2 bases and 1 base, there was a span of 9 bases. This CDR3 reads CASSYEGGSYEQYV. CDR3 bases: TGTGCCAGCAGTTACGAGGGGGGGTCCTACGAGCAGTACGTC.

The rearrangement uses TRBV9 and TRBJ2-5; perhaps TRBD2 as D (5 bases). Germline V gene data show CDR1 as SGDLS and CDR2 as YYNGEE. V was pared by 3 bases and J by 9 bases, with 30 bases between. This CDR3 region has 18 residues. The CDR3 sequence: CASSGTIHKRVNPEAQYF. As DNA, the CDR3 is TGTGCCAGCAGCGGAACCATACACAAGAGGGTCAATCCGGAGGCCCAGTACTTC.

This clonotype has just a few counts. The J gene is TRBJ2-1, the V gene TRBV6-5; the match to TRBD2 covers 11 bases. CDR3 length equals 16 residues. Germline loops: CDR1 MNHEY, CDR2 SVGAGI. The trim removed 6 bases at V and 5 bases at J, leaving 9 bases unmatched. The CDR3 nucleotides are TGTGCCAGCAGGAGACTAGCGGGAAAGAGCGACAATGAGCAGTTCTTC. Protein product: CASRRLAGKSDNEQFF.

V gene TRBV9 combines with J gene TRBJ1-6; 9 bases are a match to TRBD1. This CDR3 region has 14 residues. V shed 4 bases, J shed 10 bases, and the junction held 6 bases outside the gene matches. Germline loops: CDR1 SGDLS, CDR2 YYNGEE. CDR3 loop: CASSPGQGRSPLHF. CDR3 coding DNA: TGTGCCAGCAGCCCGGGACAGGGACGATCACCCCTCCACTTT. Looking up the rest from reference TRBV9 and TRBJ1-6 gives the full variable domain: DSGVTQTPKHLITATGQRVTLRCSPRSGDLSVYWYQQSLDQGLQFLIQYYNGEERAKGNILERFSAQQFPDLHSELNLSSLELGDSALYFCASSPGQGRSPLHFGNGTRLTVT.

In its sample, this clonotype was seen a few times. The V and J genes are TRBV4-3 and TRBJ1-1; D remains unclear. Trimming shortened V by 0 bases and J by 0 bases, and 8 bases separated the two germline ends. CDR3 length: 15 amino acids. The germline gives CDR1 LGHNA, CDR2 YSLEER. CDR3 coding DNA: TGCGCCAGCAGCCAAGATCGACACCTGAACACTGAAGCTTTCTTT. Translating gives CASSQDRHLNTEAFF.

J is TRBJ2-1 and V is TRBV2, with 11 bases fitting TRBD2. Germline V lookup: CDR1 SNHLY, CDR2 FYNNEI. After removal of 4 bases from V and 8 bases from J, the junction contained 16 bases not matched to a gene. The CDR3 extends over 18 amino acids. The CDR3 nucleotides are TGTGCCAGCAGTGGTAGGGCTAGCGGGAGGCCCGTTCACGATGAGCAGTTCTTC. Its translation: CASSGRASGRPVHDEQFF.